The rows below give T cell receptor beta chains drawn from one sample of a study of OX40 agonist ivuxolimab in advanced cancers. Measured with immunoSEQ multiplex PCR; TCRdb has only the in-frame clones, and not every one. The repertoire holds under 100,000 clones, with more than 70% as singletons. Specimen: CD4+ or CD8+ T cells sorted from blood, collected in a trial of the OX40 agonist ivuxolimab. Receptor source: an adult with an advanced solid tumor such as melanoma, head and neck, liver or kidney cancer. CDR3s include the opening cysteine and the closing phenylalanine or tryptophan. D genes are given only for firm matches. Size values are once, few and many counts, or a class for expanded clones, and some rows have none.

D gene	V gene	J gene	clone size	CDR3 DNA	CDR3 protein
NA	TRBV13	TRBJ2-3	NA	TGTGCCAGCAGCCTACAGGGTACTATGGGATTCGGCACAGATACGCAGTATTTT	CASSLQGTMGFGTDTQYF
TRBD2	TRBV11-2	TRBJ2-2	NA	TGTGCCAGCAGCTTAGAAGCGGGAGGTGCTTGGAACACCGGGGAGCTGTTTTTT	CASSLEAGGAWNTGELFF
TRBD2	TRBV11-3	TRBJ2-5	NA	TGTGCCAGCAGCTTAGGGCTAGCGGGGGCCGAAGAGACCCAGTACTTC	CASSLGLAGAEETQYF
NA	TRBV7-3	TRBJ1-3	few	TGTGCCAGCAGCTTAACATCGGGAACCGGAAACACCATATATTTT	CASSLTSGTGNTIYF
NA	TRBV11-3	TRBJ2-3	once	TGTGCCAGCAGCCCCCGAGATGACACAGATACGCAGTATTTT	CASSPRDDTDTQYF
TRBD1	TRBV11-2	TRBJ2-2	NA	TGTGCCAGCAGGATCGGGACAGGGACGGGCGGGGAGCTGTTTTTT	CASRIGTGTGGELFF
NA	TRBV30	TRBJ2-2	NA	TGTGCCGGGGGCGATACGGGAGTGGAAGGCGGGGAGCTGTTTTTT	CAGGDTGVEGGELFF
NA	TRBV6-4	TRBJ2-3	NA	TGTGCCAGCAGTGACCGTCCCCGCACAGATACGCAGTATTTT	CASSDRPRTDTQYF
NA	TRBV11-2	TRBJ2-5	NA	TGTGCCAGCAGCCCGATCAGGGCAGCAGGAGAGACCCAGTACTTC	CASSPIRAAGETQYF
NA	TRBV7-9	TRBJ1-4	NA	TGTGCCAGCCGTAAGGGGGAAACTAATGAAAAACTGTTTTTT	CASRKGETNEKLFF
NA	TRBV11-2	TRBJ1-1	few	TGTGCCAGCAGCTTCGGACAAGGAGGGACTGAAGCTTTCTTT	CASSFGQGGTEAFF
NA	TRBV9	TRBJ1-5	NA	TGTGCCAGCAGTCCCTCGGCGGGTGGGTTTGGACAGCCCCAGCATTTT	CASSPSAGGFGQPQHF
TRBD2	TRBV9	TRBJ2-7	NA	TGTGCCAGCAGCGTAACTAGCGGGTCCGGGGAGCAGTACTTC	CASSVTSGSGEQYF
TRBD2	TRBV19	TRBJ2-7	NA	TGTGCCAGTAGTGCAGTAGCGGGGGGGAACTCCTACGAGCAGTACTTC	CASSAVAGGNSYEQYF
NA	TRBV5-1	TRBJ2-7	NA	TGCGCCAGCAGCATCGACAGTGGCTACGAGCAGTACTTC	CASSIDSGYEQYF
NA	TRBV5-6	TRBJ1-1	NA	TGTGCCAGCAGCCCCTGGGAAGGGGATGAAGCTTTCTTT	CASSPWEGDEAFF
TRBD2	TRBV7-2	TRBJ2-3	once	TGTGCCAGCAGCTCTCCGCGGCGGGGGGGATTTGACACAGATACGCAGTATTTT	CASSSPRRGGFDTDTQYF
TRBD2	TRBV2	TRBJ2-3	NA	TGTGCCAGCACAAGGACTAGCGGGGTATACACAGATACGCAGTATTTT	CASTRTSGVYTDTQYF
TRBD2	TRBV4-1	TRBJ2-4	NA	TGCGCCACGGGCGCTCCCCAGACTAGCGGCTTAGCCAAAAACATTCAGTACTTC	CATGAPQTSGLAKNIQYF
NA	TRBV18	TRBJ2-2	NA	TGTGCCAGCTCAAGGACACCCGGGGAGCTGTTTTTT	CASSRTPGELFF
TRBD1	TRBV28	TRBJ1-5	few	TGTGCCAGCAGTGACCCTTACAGGGGCTACAATCAGCCCCAGCATTTT	CASSDPYRGYNQPQHF
TRBD1	TRBV30	TRBJ1-6	NA	TGTGCCTGGACCAGGGGACAGACCAATCGCTATAATTCACCCCTCCACTTT	CAWTRGQTNRYNSPLHF
NA	TRBV6-6	TRBJ1-5	NA	TGTGCCAGCAGTTACTCACAGGGTTATTGGAATCAGCCCCAGCATTTT	CASSYSQGYWNQPQHF
TRBD1	TRBV29-1	TRBJ2-7	NA	TGCAGCGTTGAAGATCGGAGGACAGGGGGATTCTCCTACGAGCAGTACTTC	CSVEDRRTGGFSYEQYF
TRBD1	TRBV19	TRBJ2-2	NA	TGTGCCAGTGGTGACAGGGCGGGCACCGGGGAGCTGTTTTTT	CASGDRAGTGELFF
NA	TRBV14	TRBJ1-4	NA	TGTGCCAGCAGCTTCCTCAGAGGGACCCAGGAAAAACTGTTTTTT	CASSFLRGTQEKLFF
NA	TRBV29-1	TRBJ2-1	NA	TGCAGCGTTGAACCGGGACACCTATCCTACAATGAGCAGTTCTTC	CSVEPGHLSYNEQFF
NA	TRBV6-5	TRBJ1-1	NA	TGTGCCAGCAGTTCGCAGGTGCAAGGGAACACTGAAGCTTTCTTT	CASSSQVQGNTEAFF
NA	TRBV7-3	TRBJ1-6	NA	TGTGCCAGCAGCCAAAGGGACCTCTCGCCCCTCCACTTT	CASSQRDLSPLHF
NA	TRBV2	TRBJ2-1	NA	TGTGCCAGCGAGGGGGGATACAATGAGCAGTTCTTC	CASEGGYNEQFF
NA	TRBV15	TRBJ1-5	NA	TGTGCCACCAGCAGTGCTGGGGATCAGCCCCAGCATTTT	CATSSAGDQPQHF
NA	TRBV9	TRBJ1-1	NA	TGTGCCAGCAGCGTAGCACGGAACACTGAAGCTTTCTTT	CASSVARNTEAFF
NA	TRBV6-6	TRBJ1-1	NA	TGTGCCAGCAGCCAGGTTACAGGCTTGAACACTGAAGCTTTCTTT	CASSQVTGLNTEAFF
TRBD2	TRBV29-1	TRBJ2-1	NA	TGCAGCGTTCCTCCGGACAGGAGGAGCGGGGGGGCTACCGAGAAGCAGTTCTTC	CSVPPDRRSGGATEKQFF
NA	TRBV6-1	TRBJ1-5	NA	TGTGCCAGCACCCGCTCGGGAGATCAGCCCCAGCATTTT	CASTRSGDQPQHF
TRBD2	TRBV4-1	TRBJ2-3	NA	TGCGCCAGCAGCGAAGGACTAGCGGGGGGCCGGGCAGATACGCAGTATTTT	CASSEGLAGGRADTQYF
TRBD1	TRBV29-1	TRBJ1-2	NA	TGCAGCCAAACGGCCGGACAGGGGGCTTATGGCTACACCTTC	CSQTAGQGAYGYTF
NA	TRBV7-9	TRBJ1-1	NA	TGTGCCAGCAGCCCGGTGGGAGGGAAAAACACTGAAGCTTTCTTT	CASSPVGGKNTEAFF
NA	TRBV5-5	TRBJ1-3	NA	TGTGCCAGCAGCTTCGGAGGGTACTCTGGAAACACCATATATTTT	CASSFGGYSGNTIYF